Listed below are T cell receptor beta chains from one sample, sequenced in a study of cytomegalovirus exposure and HLA in healthy donors. This table comes from immunoSEQ multiplex PCR, and its TCRdb copy is limited to in-frame clones, with some not included. The sample consists of fewer than 150,000 clones, about three quarters of them appearing once. Sequences were obtained from PBMCs. The receptors originated from a man aged 18 to 30 in good health and CMV-seronegative. The CDR3 runs from the conserved cysteine through the conserved F or W. The order of the fields is clone size, D gene, J gene, V gene, CDR3 protein, CDR3 DNA. A D gene is named only where the DNA matches it firmly. Clone size, where shown, is once, few, many, or a class for clones that have expanded.

>NA|TRBD1|TRBJ1-1|TRBV30
CAWSVRHKARGQGFTEAFF
TGTGCCTGGAGTGTACGTCATAAAGCGAGGGGACAGGGCTTCACTGAAGCTTTCTTT
>NA|TRBD1|TRBJ1-2|TRBV29-1
CSVELRQGQNYGYTF
TGCAGCGTTGAACTGAGACAGGGGCAAAACTATGGCTACACCTTC
>NA|TRBD2|TRBJ2-3|TRBV7-3
CASSLTGTSGVSTDTQYF
TGTGCCAGCAGCTTAACCGGGACTAGCGGCGTTAGCACAGATACGCAGTATTTT
>NA|NA|TRBJ1-6|TRBV27
CASSFSGVVRNSPLHF
TGTGCCAGCAGTTTCTCAGGGGTAGTGCGGAATTCACCCCTCCACTTT
>NA|TRBD1|TRBJ2-1|TRBV7-2
CASSSQGAGYYSYNEQFF
TGTGCCAGCAGCTCACAGGGGGCTGGCTACTACTCCTACAATGAGCAGTTCTTC
>NA|TRBD2|TRBJ2-5|TRBV5-1
CASSRGLAQETQYF
TGCGCCAGCAGCCGAGGACTAGCTCAAGAGACCCAGTACTTC
>NA|NA|TRBJ2-1|TRBV5-1
CASRRTQVSYNEQFF
TGCGCCAGCAGGCGGACACAGGTCTCCTACAATGAGCAGTTCTTC
>NA|TRBD1|TRBJ1-2|TRBV19
CASSTGDSGWANYGYTF
TGTGCCAGTAGTACAGGGGACAGCGGCTGGGCTAACTATGGCTACACCTTC
>NA|NA|TRBJ2-3|TRBV6-1
CASLSFGDDTQYF
TGTGCCAGCCTCTCGTTCGGGGATGATACGCAGTATTTT
>NA|NA|TRBJ2-5|TRBV5-1
CASILPKQGGGETQYF
TGCGCCAGCATCCTACCCAAACAGGGCGGGGGAGAGACCCAGTACTTC
>NA|NA|TRBJ2-7|TRBV13
CASSSRQSSYEQYF
TGTGCCAGCAGCTCAAGACAGAGCTCCTACGAGCAGTACTTC
>NA|NA|TRBJ1-1|TRBV7-6
CASSLMSRTEAFF
TGTGCCAGCAGCTTAATGAGTCGCACTGAAGCTTTCTTT
>NA|NA|TRBJ2-7|TRBV27
CASSLSALTVYEQYF
TGTGCCAGCAGTTTATCGGCACTGACAGTCTACGAGCAGTACTTC
>NA|TRBD1|TRBJ1-6|TRBV5-1
CASSSGDRGHSPLHF
TGCGCCAGCAGCTCAGGGGACAGGGGGCATTCACCCCTCCACTTT
>NA|TRBD1|TRBJ1-6|TRBV6-5
CASSKDRASNSPLHF
TGTGCCAGCAGTAAGGACAGGGCCAGTAATTCACCCCTCCACTTT
>NA|NA|TRBJ1-1|TRBV5-1
CASSYTYRDDPTEAFF
TGCGCCAGCAGCTATACATACAGGGACGATCCCACTGAAGCTTTCTTT
>NA|TRBD1|TRBJ2-5|TRBV2
CASSWTGKETQYF
TGTGCCAGCAGTTGGACAGGGAAAGAGACCCAGTACTTC
>NA|TRBD1|TRBJ1-2|TRBV2
CASSARGPGGYTF
TGTGCCAGCAGTGCCAGGGGGCCGGGCGGCTACACCTTC
>once|TRBD1|TRBJ1-4|TRBV27
CASGGWAGTDEKLFF
TGTGCCAGCGGCGGGTGGGCCGGGACAGATGAAAAACTGTTTTTT
>NA|NA|TRBJ1-1|TRBV9
CASSVETATEAFF
TGTGCCAGCAGCGTAGAGACAGCCACTGAAGCTTTCTTT
>NA|TRBD2|TRBJ2-7|TRBV27
CASSFGGGVGYEQYF
TGTGCCAGCAGTTTCGGGGGAGGGGTGGGCTACGAGCAGTACTTC
>few|TRBD1|TRBJ1-4|TRBV6-6
CASRRGTGDEKLFF
TGTGCCAGCAGAAGGGGGACAGGGGACGAAAAACTGTTTTTT
>NA|NA|TRBJ2-7|TRBV6-5
CASSYGRWGPYEQYF
TGTGCCAGCAGTTACGGGCGATGGGGCCCCTACGAGCAGTACTTC
>NA|NA|TRBJ1-2|TRBV5-8
CASSFGESYGYTF
TGTGCCAGCAGCTTTGGGGAGAGCTATGGCTACACCTTC
>NA|NA|TRBJ2-5|TRBV5-1
CASSITIGTPTQETQYF
TGCGCCAGCAGCATTACGATCGGGACACCGACTCAAGAGACCCAGTACTTC
>NA|NA|TRBJ1-1|TRBV9
CASSVGFGRDTEAFF
TGTGCCAGCAGCGTAGGATTCGGCAGGGACACTGAAGCTTTCTTT
>once|TRBD1|TRBJ2-7|TRBV6-1
CASSELPGGIYEQYF
TGTGCCAGCAGTGAACTTCCAGGGGGCATCTACGAGCAGTACTTC
>few|TRBD1|TRBJ2-6|TRBV6-1
CASSEAGRGLAGANVLTF
TGTGCCAGCAGTGAAGCGGGCAGGGGGCTAGCTGGGGCCAACGTCCTGACTTTC
>NA|TRBD2|TRBJ2-3|TRBV27
CASSLLASGASTDTQYF
TGTGCCAGCAGTTTATTGGCTAGCGGGGCTAGCACAGATACGCAGTATTTT
>NA|NA|TRBJ1-1|TRBV10-3
CAIRGDNGQTNTEAFF
TGTGCCATCAGGGGGGACAATGGACAGACTAACACTGAAGCTTTCTTT
>NA|NA|TRBJ2-7|TRBV6-1
CASAPRDYEQYF
TGTGCCAGCGCCCCAAGGGACTACGAGCAGTACTTC
>NA|NA|TRBJ2-7|TRBV2
CASSERLFYDEQYF
TGTGCCAGCAGTGAGAGGCTATTCTACGACGAGCAGTACTTC
>NA|NA|TRBJ2-1|TRBV7-2
CASSLLQVSYNGQFF
TGTGCCAGCAGCTTACTCCAGGTCTCCTACAATGGGCAGTTCTTC